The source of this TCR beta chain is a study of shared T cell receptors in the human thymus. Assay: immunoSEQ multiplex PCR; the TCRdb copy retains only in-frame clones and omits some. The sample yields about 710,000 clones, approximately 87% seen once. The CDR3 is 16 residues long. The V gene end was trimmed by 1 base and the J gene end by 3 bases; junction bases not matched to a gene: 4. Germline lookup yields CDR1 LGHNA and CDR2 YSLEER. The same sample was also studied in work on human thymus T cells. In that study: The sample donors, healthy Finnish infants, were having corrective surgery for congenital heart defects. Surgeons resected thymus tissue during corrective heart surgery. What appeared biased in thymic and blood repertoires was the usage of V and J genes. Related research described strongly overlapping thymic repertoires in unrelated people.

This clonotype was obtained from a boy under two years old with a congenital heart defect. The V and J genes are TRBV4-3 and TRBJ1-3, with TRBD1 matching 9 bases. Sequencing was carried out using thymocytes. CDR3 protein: CASSQGLTGGGNTIYF. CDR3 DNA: TGCGCCAGCAGCCAAGGGTTGACAGGGGGTGGAAACACCATATATTTT.